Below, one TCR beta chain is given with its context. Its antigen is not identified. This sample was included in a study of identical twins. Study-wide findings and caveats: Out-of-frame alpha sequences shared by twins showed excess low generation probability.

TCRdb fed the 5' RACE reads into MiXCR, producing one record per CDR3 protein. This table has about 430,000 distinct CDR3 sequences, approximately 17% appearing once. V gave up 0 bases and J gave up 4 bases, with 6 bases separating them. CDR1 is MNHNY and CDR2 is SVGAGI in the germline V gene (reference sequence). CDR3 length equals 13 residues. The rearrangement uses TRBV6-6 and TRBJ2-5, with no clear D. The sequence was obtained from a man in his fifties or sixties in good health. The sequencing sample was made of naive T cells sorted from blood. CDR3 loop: CASSYSERETQYF. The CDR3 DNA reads TGTGCCAGCAGTTACTCGGAGAGAGAGACCCAGTACTTC.